The rows below give T cell receptor beta chains drawn from one sample of a study of blood T cells in healthy people across ages. Each CDR3 protein gets one entry after TCRdb re-called the 5' RACE reads with MiXCR. The table has around 1,500,000 distinct CDR3 sequences, about 30% seen once. Material: blood. These receptors were obtained from a woman aged 25 to 39 in good health. CDR3s include the opening cysteine and the closing phenylalanine or tryptophan. Fields, in order: V gene, J gene, D gene, clone size, CDR3 DNA, CDR3 protein. The D gene is left open where the match is weak. Expanded clones are given a class, and other clones once, few, many or no size at all.

TRBV15,TRBJ1-5,.,.,TGTGCCACCAGCAGAGCGGATAGGGTCAGTCAGCCCCAGCATTTT,CATSRADRVSQPQHF
TRBV29-1,TRBJ1-2,.,few,TGCATCGTGGGTGTGGAATACAACTATGGCTACACCTTC,CIVGVEYNYGYTF
TRBV7-9,TRBJ1-1,.,.,TGTGCCGGCAGCTTCTCAGGGAACATGAACACTGAAGCTTTCTTT,CAGSFSGNMNTEAFF
TRBV7-2,TRBJ2-1,.,many,TGCGCCAGCAGCCTTGGAACTAGCAGCTACAATGAGCAGTTCTTC,CASSLGTSSYNEQFF
TRBV18,TRBJ2-3,.,.,TGTGCCAGCTCAAAATCCAGGGGATCCACAGATACGCAGTATTTT,CASSKSRGSTDTQYF
TRBV18,TRBJ2-7,TRBD2,.,TGTGCCAGCTCATCCTTATCCACCGCTAGCGGCCGGCGGGAGGGTTCCTACGGGCAGTACTTC,CASSSLSTASGRREGSYGQYF
TRBV3-1,TRBJ2-1,.,.,TGTGCCAGCAGCCCCCAGCTGGGGCAGGGCAAAGGTACCAATGAGCAGTTCTTC,CASSPQLGQGKGTNEQFF
TRBV29-1,TRBJ2-3,TRBD2,.,TGCAGCGCCGAGCCTAGCGGTTGGACCACAGATACGCAGTATTTT,CSAEPSGWTTDTQYF
TRBV11-2,TRBJ2-5,TRBD2,.,TGTGCCAGCAGCTTATATTCCAGTCGCGTAAACCGGACTAGCGGGAGGAAAGAGACCCAGTACTTC,CASSLYSSRVNRTSGRKETQYF
TRBV28,TRBJ1-2,TRBD1,few,TGTGCCAGCAGGACAGGGGATGGCTACACCTTC,CASRTGDGYTF
TRBV12-3/TRBV12-4,TRBJ2-3,TRBD2,few,TGTGCCAGCGAATCCAACCGAGCGGGAGGGCCCAATACGCAGTATTTT,CASESNRAGGPNTQYF
TRBV5-1,TRBJ2-4,TRBD2,once,TGCGCCAGCAGCTTGATGTTCCCGGGACTAGGCCTCAATGAGCAGTACTTC,CASSLMFPGLGLNEQYF
TRBV7-3,TRBJ2-3,TRBD2,.,TGTGCCAGCAGCCGGACCGCGGTAGCGGGGGGGCCAGATACGCAGTCTTTT,CASSRTAVAGGPDTQSF
TRBV30,TRBJ1-2,TRBD1,.,TGTGCCTGGAGCCAGGACAGGTCCTATGGCTACACCTTC,CAWSQDRSYGYTF
TRBV7-3,TRBJ2-7,.,many,TGTGCCAGCAGCCCCAGGGGTGGTTCTCGCGAGCAGTACTTC,CASSPRGGSREQYF
TRBV20-1,TRBJ2-1,TRBD2,few,TGCAGTGCCCGTTCCGCTAGCGGGATCAATGAGCAGTTCTTC,CSARSASGINEQFF
TRBV20-1,TRBJ1-1,.,.,TGCAGTGCTCCAAAACCGGGACACGAAGCTTTCTTT,CSAPKPGHEAFF
TRBV25-1,TRBJ1-2,.,few,TGTGCCGGCAGTGCAGGGGACTATGGCTACACCTTC,CAGSAGDYGYTF
TRBV4-3,TRBJ2-1,TRBD2,few,TGCGCCAGCAGCCAAGAAAGCCTAGCGGTATACAATGAGCAGTTCTTC,CASSQESLAVYNEQFF
TRBV12-3/TRBV12-4,TRBJ2-1,.,.,TGTGCCAGCAGTTTAGCTGGCAGGTGGGGCTCAAATGAGCAGTTCTTC,CASSLAGRWGSNEQFF
TRBV7-9,TRBJ2-4,.,.,TGTGCCAGCAGCTTAGGGACAGAACGAGGGCAGTACTTC,CASSLGTERGQYF
TRBV6-5,TRBJ2-1,TRBD2,many,TGTGCCAGCAGCTCTGTCGGGGGGTACAATGAGCAGTTCTTC,CASSSVGGYNEQFF
TRBV6-2/TRBV6-3,TRBJ1-5,.,few,TGTGCCAGCAGTTACTCACCCGGGGCCGATAGCAATCAGCCCCAGCATTTT,CASSYSPGADSNQPQHF
TRBV25-1,TRBJ2-1,.,.,TGTGCCAGCAGTGTTACAGGGACAAGGAATGAGCAGTTCTTC,CASSVTGTRNEQFF
TRBV5-1,TRBJ2-5,.,.,TGCGCCAGCAGCTATTGGGGGGACGCCCAAGAGACCCAGTACTTC,CASSYWGDAQETQYF
TRBV2,TRBJ1-2,.,.,TGTGCCAGCAGCAACGGGATCTATGGCTACACCTTC,CASSNGIYGYTF
TRBV28,TRBJ2-1,.,.,TGTGCCAGCAGTTTACCGCCCCCGGTGGGAGAAAATGAGCAGTTCTTC,CASSLPPPVGENEQFF
TRBV6-5,TRBJ1-1,.,.,TGTGCCAGCAGTTACCTAAAGAACACTGAAGCTTTCTTT,CASSYLKNTEAFF
TRBV5-1,TRBJ2-7,TRBD2,few,TGCGCCACCTCGGGAAGCGGGACGGGAGAGCAGTACTTC,CATSGSGTGEQYF
TRBV12-3/TRBV12-4,TRBJ2-3,.,many,TGTGCCAGCAGTCTGGACAGTCCTAGCACAGATACGCAGTATTTT,CASSLDSPSTDTQYF
TRBV11-2,TRBJ2-1,.,.,TGTGCCAGCAGCTTAATGCACAGCAGTAATGAGCAGTTCTTC,CASSLMHSSNEQFF
TRBV20-1,TRBJ2-5,.,few,TGCAGTGCTAGAAGGTCAGCCCCTTCCGAGGGGACCCAGTACTTC,CSARRSAPSEGTQYF
TRBV15,TRBJ2-1,.,few,TGTGCCACCAGCAGAGATGGGGGACGGAGTTCCTACAATGAGCAGTTCTTC,CATSRDGGRSSYNEQFF
TRBV29-1,TRBJ2-7,.,many,TGCAGCGTTGGGGGCCGCGTGGGGGAGCAGTACTTC,CSVGGRVGEQYF
TRBV12-3/TRBV12-4,TRBJ2-2,TRBD1,few,TGTGCCAGCAGTTTCGGAGGGTCAGGGGGCCCCGGGGAGCTGTTTTTT,CASSFGGSGGPGELFF
TRBV2,TRBJ2-1,.,few,TGTGCCAGCAGTGATCAGGGGAAGCAGTTCTTC,CASSDQGKQFF
TRBV12-2,TRBJ2-3,.,.,TGTGCAAGTCGCCGAGGCCGGGGGAGGGAACCAGATACGCAGTATTTT,CASRRGRGREPDTQYF
TRBV20-1,TRBJ2-6,TRBD1,once,TGCAGTGCAGTGACAGGGGGCGCGTTGTCTGGGGCCAACGTCCTGACTTTC,CSAVTGGALSGANVLTF
TRBV6-2/TRBV6-3,TRBJ2-7,TRBD2,.,TGTGCCAGCAGTTACCCGCGGGGGGGCTACTCCTACAATGAGCAGTACTTC,CASSYPRGGYSYNEQYF
TRBV28,TRBJ2-3,TRBD2,.,TGTGCCAGCAGTTTATTGGACAGCGGGGGTTCAGATACGCAGTATTTT,CASSLLDSGGSDTQYF
TRBV6-6,TRBJ2-7,TRBD2,.,TGTGCCAGCAGTGGAACGGGGGGGGCAGGAGACTACGAGCAGTACTTC,CASSGTGGAGDYEQYF
TRBV6-5,TRBJ1-1,TRBD1,few,TGTGCCAGCAGGGACAGGGGACGCACTGAAGCTTTCTTT,CASRDRGRTEAFF
TRBV5-1,TRBJ1-2,.,.,TGCGCCAGCAGCCCCCCGACCACTTCCTATGGCTACACCTTC,CASSPPTTSYGYTF
TRBV15,TRBJ2-3,TRBD2,few,TGTGCCACCAGCAGAGGGTTACTAGCGGGGCCAGATACGCAGTATTTT,CATSRGLLAGPDTQYF
TRBV12-3/TRBV12-4,TRBJ1-1,.,many,TGTGCCAGCAGTTTAAGGCCGAACACTGAAGCTTTCTTT,CASSLRPNTEAFF
TRBV7-8,TRBJ2-1,TRBD2,once,TGTGCCAGCAGCGCATGGGTGACAGCGGGAGGGCCCAATGAGGAGTTTTTC,CASSAWVTAGGPNEEFF